This record concerns one TCR beta chain sequence. This entry belongs to a study of blood T cell repertoires in COVID-19. Study information: There were acute and convalescent COVID-19 samples, and they came from the United States, Italy and Spain. PBMCs, B-cell-depleted T cells, or T cells were the source of the cDNA or gDNA that made up the material.

The CDR3 spans 23 residues. Authors' processing steps: Counts of nucleated cells, estimated from reference gene primer amplification, were obtained. Measured with immunoSEQ multiplex PCR; TCRdb has only the in-frame clones, and not every one. The V and J calls and the clone size are those of that table, but D and trimming were determined from the DNA. This sample carries approximately 49,000 clones, 65% to 90% of them seen once, and the ten largest clones take around 2.7%. The sequence was obtained from a woman in her fifties or sixties with acute or convalescent COVID-19. Sequenced input: peripheral blood. The chain links TRBV21-1 to TRBJ2-1; TRBD1, the D gene given by the table, was not confirmed from the DNA. TRBV21-1 constitutes a pseudogene. For the CDR3, the DNA is TGTGCCAGCAGCAAAGCGCGGGATTCACCGGGACAGGGATCAAGGCCCCCCAGGAATGAGCAGTTCTTC. Amino acid sequence: CASSKARDSPGQGSRPPRNEQFF.